The TCR beta chain under discussion was sequenced for a study of cytomegalovirus exposure and HLA in healthy donors (TCRdb year 2017). Broadly, across the study: According to an earlier analysis of 587 of the donors, some 180 million T cells yielded 90 million to 140 million unique TCR beta sequences and 250 to 350 Gb of sequence data. An early release covering over 500 HLA-typed donors comprised 250 to 350 gigabases of sequencing data and some 79 million unique TCR sequences. The genetic ancestry cluster associated with self-reported Caucasian donors included 80% to 90% of the approximately 400 genotyped donors. The study was designed to test whether signatures of past pathogen exposure could be identified by cataloging public T cell receptors. The T cell repertoires of some 670 subjects were profiled by immunosequencing and related to cytomegalovirus serostatus. A separate validation cohort of about 110 different subjects was used in addition to the 666-subject first cohort. To predict cytomegalovirus infection status, the study combined high-throughput TCR immunosequencing, statistical association of individual TCRs with disease status, and machine learning. To study patterns of TCR occurrence, a later analysis re-analyzed previously published TCR beta repertoires from several hundred donors and added high-resolution HLA genotyping. Rather than using new phenotypic data, the later analysis identified candidate immune exposures from TCR beta sequences and from how often those sequences occurred across donors. An earlier analysis of 500 to 750 of the donors applied high-throughput TCR beta sequencing to assess whether each TCR beta V gene segment acted as functional or pseudogenic. Donor age, sex, ethnicity and CMV serostatus were compiled together with the repertoire data. A later genetic analysis took genome-wide SNP genotypes for about three fifths of the 666 donors and used that subset as a discovery cohort. All discovery cohort repertoires had been generated using a single sequencing platform. Class I and class II HLA loci were covered by the typing at four-digit resolution. The number of typed donors differed by locus: roughly 620-630 for A, B, C, DRB1 and DQB1; 500 to 550 for DQA1; approximately 610 for DPA1; and some 430 for DPB1. Because of strong linkage in the cohort, roughly five DR-DQ haplotypes were treated as single units for association and clustering. On average, roughly 250,000 unique TCR beta nucleotide sequences were sequenced per donor among fewer than 500 genotyped donors of the cohort, with 15% to 20% of those sequences being non-productive.

Study-wide conclusions, independent of this receptor: Because counts were too low, 15 to 20 rarely observed V segments, including chromosome 9 orphons, were excluded from the earlier analysis of roughly 580 of the donors. CMV serostatus was the only immune exposure information available for the cohort. Compared with equally common non-associated chains, HLA-associated TCR beta chains in a later analysis were more clonally expanded and had lower generation probabilities. The sequencing pipeline was judged likely to have produced a cluster of highly shared sequence variants as a technical artifact. The presence/absence analyses assumed that sequencing depth was roughly uniform across donors, and that assumption may not be true. This cohort had only TCR beta chains sequenced, and the lack of alpha or paired-chain data limited which features could be detected. In a later analysis, TCR association rates were found to vary across HLA loci, with the most associated TCRs seen for DRB1 alleles and the fewest for HLA-C alleles. When HLA alleles, especially DR and DQ, strongly co-occurred, TCR associations were difficult to assign to individual alleles. Most TCR sequences were observed very rarely across donors, whereas some public TCRs were present in many individuals. Three of the identified cytomegalovirus-associated TCR beta chains were confirmed in vitro to be specific for cytomegalovirus antigens. In a later genetic analysis, a missense DCLRE1C variant was associated with V-gene and J-gene trimming of TCR beta chains, and the association was replicated in an independent cohort. The authors suggested that the approach could potentially be generalized to other disease states and immunological phenotypes. Most CMV-associated TCR beta chains appeared to be HLA-restricted in a later analysis, and the HLA associations seemed to be driven largely by CMV exposure. The classifier was reported to diagnose cytomegalovirus status with high specificity and sensitivity in both the original cohort and the validation cohort. In a later genetic analysis, fewer N-insertions in productive TCRs were reported among donors in an Asian-associated ancestry cluster than the approximately 710-donor mean. Linkage disequilibrium might explain the correlated functional status among segregating V segments, but an unknown experimental factor could not be ruled out. According to a later analysis, parvovirus B19, influenza, CMV and Epstein-Barr virus appeared linked to several top co-occurrence clusters. In the study, some 180 TCR beta chains were listed as associated with cytomegalovirus. Some IMGT-functional V segments, including TRBV6-2 and TRBV6-3, could not be distinguished by the 87-base-pair reads and were therefore excluded. An earlier analysis of approximately 540 of the donors showed that most TCR beta V segments appeared in productive rearrangements either about 87% or about 30% of the time, which broadly matched IMGT annotations. A further reported finding was that TCR beta sequences accurately predicted the HLA-A and HLA-B alleles for most subjects in the first cohort. A later analysis associated 15,000 to 20,000 TCR beta sequences with specific HLA alleles at a false discovery rate of 0.05. HLA typing was unavailable for some donors at each locus, so association tests used only the typed subset.

The library was prepared using the immunoSEQ multiplex PCR assay. For the multiplex PCR, a mixture combining 60 forward primers for TCR Vbeta segments and 13 reverse primers for TCR Jbeta segments was used. Amplification of the CDR3 region of rearranged TCR beta genes was performed with a multiplex PCR assay on genomic DNA. Amplified TCR beta libraries were sequenced as 87-base-pair reads on the Illumina HiSeq System. The original pipeline was this. In a later analysis, 70 million to 95 million unique TCR beta chains were counted across the roughly 670 repertoires, and approximately 9.9 million of these chains were shared by at least two donors. To remove PCR and sequencing errors, raw reads were error-corrected and collapsed into unique sequences using a nearest-neighbor algorithm that merged closely related sequences. CDR3 sequences were aligned to IMGT reference sequences to assign V, D and J gene segments. For a sequence to be retained, a match of at least six nucleotides to both a V gene segment and a J gene segment was required. Rearrangements were called productive when the CDR3 lacked stop codons and stayed in frame with V and J; all others were non-productive. CDR3 was defined by IMGT convention, running from the second conserved V-encoded cysteine to the conserved J-encoded phenylalanine. In an earlier analysis of roughly 610 of the donors, sequences lacking an unambiguous match to a single V gene segment were excluded. In an earlier analysis of 587 of the donors, a V segment was called functional when productive rearrangements were above 56.7%, and segregating when the standard deviation between donors exceeded 5%. A statistical classification framework was built to diagnose cytomegalovirus status from the catalog of TCR beta chain sequences. V and J gene assignment, in a later analysis, came from comparing TCR nucleotide sequences with IMGT/GENE-DB human TR gene sequences. The TCRdist pipeline was used in a later analysis to assign CDR3 sequences and most-parsimonious VDJ recombination scenarios. In a later analysis, each TCR beta chain was defined by its CDR3 amino acid sequence together with its V-gene family, and reads without a unique V-gene family were excluded. In a later analysis, around 650 highly shared, low-generation-probability nucleotide sequences were removed to address suspected cross-contamination and a sequencing artifact. A later analysis calculated a clonal expansion index for each public chain from normalized within-repertoire ranks of inferred template counts. In a later analysis, generation probabilities were computed with a VDJ recombination model fitted to out-of-frame rearrangements, and the resulting probabilities were checked against IGoR. Hypergeometric tests were used in a later analysis to score TCR-TCR, TCR-HLA and TCR-CMV co-occurrence, with a repertoire-size bias correction applied to the TCR pairs. In a later analysis, false discovery rates were estimated by permuting HLA or CMV assignments 20 times. In a later analysis, co-occurring TCRs were grouped with DBSCAN, and TCRdist sequence similarity was added when clustering was performed within HLA-allele-positive subsets. Co-occurrence clustering excluded repertoires with fewer than 30,000 or more than 120,000 public chains, plus five with anomalous nucleotide sharing. As stored in TCRdb, this immuneACCESS dataset retains in-frame rearrangements with V and J assigned. A fraction of the clones does not appear; measured against another copy, unresolved V genes explain less than half of the discrepancy, and the remainder lacks a known reason. V and J calls and clone size are copied from that table; D and trimming were computed from the DNA. This sample holds more than 90,000 clones; around 74% were observed only once. The biggest ten clones account for less than 9% of the sample.

The cohort consisted of 600 to 700 healthy bone marrow donors. At the time of sampling, every cohort member was nominally healthy, though immune exposures that went unrecorded were likely present. The donor was CMV seropositive and belonged to the group of 270 or so seropositive cohort members. A peripheral blood sample was provided by each donor, and peripheral blood mononuclear cells were used for TCR beta sequencing. The Qiagen DNeasy Blood Extraction Kit was used to extract genomic DNA from the blood cell samples. The CDR3 runs 15 amino acids, cysteine and phenylalanine included. Only the CDR3 part of the read is kept: 45 bases, read in frame from the first base. Concerning this clone: Its antigen is currently not known. It has no much larger one-base neighbor in the sample; base qualities were not kept.

The source of this sequence is a man in his forties in good health and CMV-seropositive. Sequenced input: PBMCs. The chain was built from TRBV21-1 and TRBJ1-5; the D call TRBD1 from the table was never checked on the DNA. TRBV21-1 is noted as a pseudogene. Here is the DNA: TGTGCCAGCGACTACCGGGACAGGGGGAGTCAGCCCCAGCATTTT. It specifies CASDYRDRGSQPQHF.